Included here is one TCR beta chain sequence, with context. As yet, its antigen is unknown. PCR employed 60 Vbeta and 13 Jbeta primers. TCRdb keeps only in-frame clones here, not all; method: immunoSEQ multiplex PCR. The data hold 100,000 to 150,000 clones, with about 80% observed a single time. The CDR3 is 16 amino acids. Trimming at V came to 0 bases and at J to 2 bases, leaving 5 bases not matched to a gene. The germline V gene has CDR1 SGHRS and CDR2 YFSETQ. The sample originates from a study of cytomegalovirus exposure and HLA in healthy donors. Study-level results: TRBV6-2, TRBV6-3 and some other V segments were unresolvable in 87-base-pair reads. There was a cluster of highly shared sequence variants that was likely a sequencing artifact. TCR beta chain V- and J-gene trimming was linked, in a later analysis, to a missense variant in DCLRE1C. A later analysis appeared to link common viral pathogens to several of the most significant clusters.

The chain recombines TRBV5-1 with TRBJ1-1, with 9 bases fitting TRBD1. Sequencing used PBMCs. The receptor was derived from a male donor in good health and CMV-seronegative. The CDR3: CASSLDRGLRNTEAFF. The CDR3 coding sequence is TGCGCCAGCAGCTTGGACAGGGGGCTAAGAAACACTGAAGCTTTCTTT.